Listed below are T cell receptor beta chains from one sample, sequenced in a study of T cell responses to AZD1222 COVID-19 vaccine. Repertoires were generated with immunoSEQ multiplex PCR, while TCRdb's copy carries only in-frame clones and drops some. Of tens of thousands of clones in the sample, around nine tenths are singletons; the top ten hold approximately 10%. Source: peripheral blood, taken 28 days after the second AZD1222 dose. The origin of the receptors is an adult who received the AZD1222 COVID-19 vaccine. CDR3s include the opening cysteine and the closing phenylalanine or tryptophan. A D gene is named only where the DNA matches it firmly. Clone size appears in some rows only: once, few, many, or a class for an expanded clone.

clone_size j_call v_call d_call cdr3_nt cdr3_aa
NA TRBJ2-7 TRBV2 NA TGTGCCAGCAGGCGGGACAGCCAAGCCTACGAGCAGTACTTC CASRRDSQAYEQYF
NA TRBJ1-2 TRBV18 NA TGTGCCAGCTCACCACAGGGGACCTATGGCTACACCTTC CASSPQGTYGYTF
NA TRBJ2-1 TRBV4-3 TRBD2 TGCGCCAGCAGCCAAGAGGGGCGGGGAGGGGATGAGCAGTTCTTC CASSQEGRGGDEQFF
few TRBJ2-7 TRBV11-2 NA TGTGCCAGCAGCTGGACAGCTACCTACGAGCAGTACTTC CASSWTATYEQYF
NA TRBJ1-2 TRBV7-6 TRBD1 TGTGCCAGCAGCTTAGGACAGGGGGCGCGATATGGCTACACCTTC CASSLGQGARYGYTF
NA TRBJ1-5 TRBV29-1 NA TGCAGCGTTGTAACAGGCCGCAATCAGCCCCAGCATTTT CSVVTGRNQPQHF
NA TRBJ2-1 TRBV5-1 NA TGCGCCAGCAGCCGGCTCGGGAATGAGCAGTTCTTC CASSRLGNEQFF
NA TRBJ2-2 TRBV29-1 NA TGCAGCGTTCCCGCCCCCGACGGACCGAACACCGGGGAGCTGTTTTTT CSVPAPDGPNTGELFF
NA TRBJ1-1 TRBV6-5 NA TGTGCCAGCAGCCTCATAACGAACACTGAAGCTTTCTTT CASSLITNTEAFF
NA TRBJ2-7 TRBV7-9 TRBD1 TGTGCCAGCAGCTTACGGGCAGGACAGGGGGCATACGAGCAGTACTTC CASSLRAGQGAYEQYF
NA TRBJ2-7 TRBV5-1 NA TGCGCCAGCAGCCCCCGACAGGAACCCTCCTACGAGCAGTACTTC CASSPRQEPSYEQYF
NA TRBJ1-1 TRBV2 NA TGTGCCAGCAGTGCCTACAGGGAGAACACTGAAGCTTTCTTT CASSAYRENTEAFF
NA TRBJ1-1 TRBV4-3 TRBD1 TGCGCCAGCAGCCAAGAATACAGGGGGCAGGTCTGGAGAGCTTTCTTT CASSQEYRGQVWRAFF
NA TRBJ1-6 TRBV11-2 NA TGTGCCAGCAGCTTAGATGGGGAGGTCTCCTATAATTCACCCCTCCACTTT CASSLDGEVSYNSPLHF
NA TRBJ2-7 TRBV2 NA TGTGCCAGCAGTGAGAACTACGAGCAGTACTTC CASSENYEQYF
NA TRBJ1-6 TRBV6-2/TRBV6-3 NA TGTGCCAGCAGTTACGACGGGCTTTATAATTCACCCCTCCACTTT CASSYDGLYNSPLHF
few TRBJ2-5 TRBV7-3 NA TGTGCCAGCAGCTTAAACCGGGGGTCTGGGCAAGAGACCCAGTACTTC CASSLNRGSGQETQYF
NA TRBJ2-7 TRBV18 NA TGTGCCAGCTCCCCCGGGGGGCCCTACGAGCAGTACTTC CASSPGGPYEQYF
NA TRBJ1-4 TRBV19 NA TGTGCCAGTAGTCCGGACTGGTTAATGGAAAAACTGTTTTTT CASSPDWLMEKLFF
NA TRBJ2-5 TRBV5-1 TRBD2 TGCGCCAGCAGCTCTAGCGGGGGGTCCGGAGAGACCCAGTACTTC CASSSSGGSGETQYF
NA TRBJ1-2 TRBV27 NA TGTGCCAGCAGTTCGGGCGTCTGGGTTGGAAATGGCTACACCTTC CASSSGVWVGNGYTF
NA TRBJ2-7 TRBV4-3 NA TGCGCCAGCAGCCAAGAAGGGCTTGGCTCCTACGAGCAGTACTTC CASSQEGLGSYEQYF
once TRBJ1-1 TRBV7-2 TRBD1 TGTGCCAGCAGCCCCCAGGGGGGGAAGACTGAAGCTTTCTTT CASSPQGGKTEAFF
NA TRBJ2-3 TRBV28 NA TGTGCCAGCACTCTGAGGATAGGGGATACGCAGTATTTT CASTLRIGDTQYF
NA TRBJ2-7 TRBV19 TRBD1 TGTGCCAGTAGTGCCCAGACAGGGGTCGGCGAGCAGTACTTC CASSAQTGVGEQYF
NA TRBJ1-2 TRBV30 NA TGTGCCTGGAGTCTCGGGGGGGGCTATGGCTATGGCTACACCTTC CAWSLGGGYGYGYTF
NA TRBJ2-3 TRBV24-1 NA TGTGCCACCAGTGATTTTGGTCAGGGGACAGATACGCAGTATTTT CATSDFGQGTDTQYF
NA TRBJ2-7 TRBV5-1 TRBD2 TGCGCCAGCAGCGGCCGCTTTGCGGGGGGGCTAAAAGCCTACGAGCAGTACTTC CASSGRFAGGLKAYEQYF
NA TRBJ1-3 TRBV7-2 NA TGTGCCAGCAGCTTAGACGGAGCCTCTGGAAACACCATATATTTT CASSLDGASGNTIYF
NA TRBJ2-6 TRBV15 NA TGTGCCACCAGCAGAGATCGGGTACGGAAACACTCTGGGGCCAACGTCCTGACTTTC CATSRDRVRKHSGANVLTF
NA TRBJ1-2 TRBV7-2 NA TGTGCCAGCAGCTTTTACAAGAACGAATATGGCTACACCTTC CASSFYKNEYGYTF
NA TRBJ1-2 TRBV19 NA TGTGCCAGTAGTCCTCGACCGGGTAACTATGGCTACACCTTC CASSPRPGNYGYTF
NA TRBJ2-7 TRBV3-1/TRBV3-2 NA TGTGCCAGCAGCCAGGGCAGTGGGGGTTCCTACGAGCAGTACTTC CASSQGSGGSYEQYF
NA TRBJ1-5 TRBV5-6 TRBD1 TGTGCCAGCAGCTCCGGAATAGGACAGGGATGGTTCAGCAATCAGCCCCAGCATTTT CASSSGIGQGWFSNQPQHF
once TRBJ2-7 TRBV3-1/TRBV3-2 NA TGTGCCAGCAGCCCCTCTTGGGACCCCGAGCAGTACTTC CASSPSWDPEQYF
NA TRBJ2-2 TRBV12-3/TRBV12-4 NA TGTGCCAGCAGCTTAGGGGGCACCGGGGAGCTGTTTTTT CASSLGGTGELFF
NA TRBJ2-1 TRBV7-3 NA TGTGCCAGCAGCTTAAGACGGATCTCCCACAATGAGCAGTTCTTC CASSLRRISHNEQFF
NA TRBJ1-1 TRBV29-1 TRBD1 TGCAGCGCCTCAAGGGACAGGGGGCGGGTCACTGAAGCTTTCTTT CSASRDRGRVTEAFF
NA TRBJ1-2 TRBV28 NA TGTGCCAGCAGTTTATTGGTCATTAACTATGGCTACACCTTC CASSLLVINYGYTF
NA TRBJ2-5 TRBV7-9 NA TGTGCCAGCAGCCTAAGAGCGGACGAGACCCAGTACTTC CASSLRADETQYF
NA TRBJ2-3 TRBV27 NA TGTGCCAGCACTAGTAAGTGGGGAGACACAGATACGCAGTATTTT CASTSKWGDTDTQYF
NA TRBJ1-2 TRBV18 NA TGTGCCAGCTCACCAGGTTCGAACTATGGCTACACCTTC CASSPGSNYGYTF
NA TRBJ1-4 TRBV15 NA TGTGCCACCAGAAGGGGGGCTGGAGAAAAACTGTTTTTT CATRRGAGEKLFF
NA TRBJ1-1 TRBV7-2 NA TGTGCCAGCAGCTTAGGAGGGGATGGGACTGAAGCTTTCTTT CASSLGGDGTEAFF
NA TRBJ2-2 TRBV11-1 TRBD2 TGTGCCAGCAGCTTCGTAGCGGGGGGCACCGGGGAGCTGTTTTTT CASSFVAGGTGELFF
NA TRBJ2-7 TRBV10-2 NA TGCGCCAGCGGGGGACCGCCCGACTCCTACGAGCAGTACTTC CASGGPPDSYEQYF
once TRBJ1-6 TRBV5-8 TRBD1 TGTGCCAGCAGCTTGGTCCCTTACAGGGGGCACTCACCCCTCCACTTT CASSLVPYRGHSPLHF
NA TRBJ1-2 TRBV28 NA TGTGCCAGCAGTTTACAACAGATTGCCTATGGCTACACCTTC CASSLQQIAYGYTF